Listed here is a single TCR beta chain. The cDNA 3' end received a ligated oligonucleotide with a UMI. The first PCR ran 4 to 5 cycles with an equimolar RC1.1 and RC1.2 beta primer mix. One entry per CDR3 protein results from TCRdb running MiXCR on the UMI-ligation and nested PCR reads. This sample yields over 55,000 distinct CDR3 sequences, of which roughly an eighth are seen a single time; around 9.9% belongs to the top ten. The data belong to a study of quantifying T cell responses using KT2 cells. Study background: cDNA was made from DNase-treated RNA using alpha and beta constant primers.

Germline-derived CDR1 and CDR2 are SQVTM and ANQGSEA. The CDR3 has 11 amino acids. V lost 2 bases to trimming and J lost 8 bases, with 6 bases between them. The sample consisted of PBMCs spiked with cells of the T cell clone KT2. This receptor was obtained from a human donor. The chain couples TRBV29-1 to TRBJ1-4, with D unresolved. Here the CDR3 reads CSVEKSEKLFF. The DNA of the CDR3 is TGCAGCGTTGAAAAGTCGGAAAAACTGTTTTTT. The full variable domain, its missing parts supplied by reference TRBV29-1 and TRBJ1-4, is SAVISQKPSRDICQRGTSLTIQCQVDSQVTMMFWYRQQPGQSLTLIATANQGSEATYESGFVIDKFPISRPNLTFSTLTVSNMSPEDSSIYLCSVEKSEKLFFGSGTQLSVL.